Detailed here is one T cell receptor beta chain. The CDR3 is 17 amino acids. Germline loops: CDR1 SEHNR, CDR2 FQNEAQ (reference sequence). V lost 1 base to trimming and J lost 4 bases, with 17 bases between them. The data were produced by immunoSEQ multiplex PCR, yet TCRdb's version contains in-frame clones alone and is incomplete. The sample includes 200,000 or so clones, around three quarters of them seen just once. The sample is drawn from a study of blood T cell repertoires in COVID-19. The rearrangement uses TRBV7-9 and TRBJ2-1; possible D gene TRBD2, 5 bases. The sample comprised peripheral blood. The receptor was derived from an older woman with acute or convalescent COVID-19. CDR3 in DNA: TGTGCCAGCAGCTTAGTGTCGGGGTTCAAGACTTACAATGAGCAGTTCTTC. Translation gives CASSLVSGFKTYNEQFF.